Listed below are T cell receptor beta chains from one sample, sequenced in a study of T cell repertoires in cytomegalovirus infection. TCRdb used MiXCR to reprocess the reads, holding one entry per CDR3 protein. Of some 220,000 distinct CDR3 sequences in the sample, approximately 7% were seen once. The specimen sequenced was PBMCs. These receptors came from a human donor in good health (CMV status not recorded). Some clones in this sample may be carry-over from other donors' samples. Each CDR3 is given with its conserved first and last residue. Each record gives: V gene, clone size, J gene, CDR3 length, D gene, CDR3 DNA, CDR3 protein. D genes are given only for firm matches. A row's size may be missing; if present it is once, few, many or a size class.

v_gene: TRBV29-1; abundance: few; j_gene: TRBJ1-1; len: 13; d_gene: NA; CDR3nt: TGCAGCGTTGAAGCCAGCCCGAACACTGAAGCTTTCTTT; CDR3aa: CSVEASPNTEAFF
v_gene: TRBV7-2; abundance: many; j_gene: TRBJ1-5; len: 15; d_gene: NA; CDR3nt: TGTGCCAGCAGCTTAGAGCGCTTCTCCAATCAGCCCCAGCATTTT; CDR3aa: CASSLERFSNQPQHF
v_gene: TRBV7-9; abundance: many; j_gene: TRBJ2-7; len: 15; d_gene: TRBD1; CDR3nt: TGTGCCAGCAGCTCGGCGGGGACAGGGTTCTACGAGCAGTACTTC; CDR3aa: CASSSAGTGFYEQYF
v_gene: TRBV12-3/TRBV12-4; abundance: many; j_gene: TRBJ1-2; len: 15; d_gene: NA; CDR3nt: TGTGCCAGCAGTTTACGGCCAACCCGGAACTATGGCTACACCTTC; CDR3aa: CASSLRPTRNYGYTF
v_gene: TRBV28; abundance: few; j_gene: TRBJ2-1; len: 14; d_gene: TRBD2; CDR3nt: TGTGCCAGCGTCGGGGGGGCCGTGGCGTATGAGCAGTTCTTC; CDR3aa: CASVGGAVAYEQFF
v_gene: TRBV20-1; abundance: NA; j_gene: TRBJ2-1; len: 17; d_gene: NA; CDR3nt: TGCAGTGCTAGAGGGAATTCGCGGGGTGGGCGTGGCAATGAGCAGTTCTTC; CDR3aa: CSARGNSRGGRGNEQFF
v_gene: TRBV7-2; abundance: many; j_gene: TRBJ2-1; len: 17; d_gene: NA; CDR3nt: TGTGCCAGCAGCTTGCAGCGGGGGACAGGACCCTACAATGAGCAGTTCTTC; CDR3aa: CASSLQRGTGPYNEQFF
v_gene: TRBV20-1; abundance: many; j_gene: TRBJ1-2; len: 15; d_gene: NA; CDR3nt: TGCAGTGCTACAACAGGGCCCACACAAGTCTATGGCTACACCTTC; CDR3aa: CSATTGPTQVYGYTF
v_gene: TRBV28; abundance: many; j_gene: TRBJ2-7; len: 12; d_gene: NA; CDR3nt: TGTGCCAGCACCCAAGGTGCTCCCGAGCAGTACTTC; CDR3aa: CASTQGAPEQYF
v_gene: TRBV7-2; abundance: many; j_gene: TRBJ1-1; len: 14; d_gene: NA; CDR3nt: TGTGCCAGCAGCCTCTCGGGTACGAACACTGAAGCTTTCTTT; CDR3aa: CASSLSGTNTEAFF
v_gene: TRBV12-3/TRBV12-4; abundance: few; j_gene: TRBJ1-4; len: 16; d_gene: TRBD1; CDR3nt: TGTGCCAGCACCGGCGGACAGGGGACCTTTAATGAAAAACTGTTTTTT; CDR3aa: CASTGGQGTFNEKLFF
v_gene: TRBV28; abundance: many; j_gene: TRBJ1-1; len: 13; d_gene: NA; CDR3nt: TGTGCCAGCAGTTTATTATCCGGTGCTGAAGCTTTCTTT; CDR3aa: CASSLLSGAEAFF
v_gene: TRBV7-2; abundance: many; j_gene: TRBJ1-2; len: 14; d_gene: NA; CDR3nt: TGTGCCAGCAGCTTAGAGGTCCAGAGCTATGGCTACACCTTC; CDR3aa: CASSLEVQSYGYTF
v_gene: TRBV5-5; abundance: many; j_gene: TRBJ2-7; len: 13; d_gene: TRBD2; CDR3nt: TGTGCCAGCAGCTTGGGCCAGGGAGGGGAGCAGTACTTC; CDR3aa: CASSLGQGGEQYF
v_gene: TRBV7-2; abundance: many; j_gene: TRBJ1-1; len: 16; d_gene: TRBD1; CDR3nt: TGTGCCAGCAGCACAAGAAGGACAGGCCTCGGGGGTGAAGCTTTCTTT; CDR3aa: CASSTRRTGLGGEAFF
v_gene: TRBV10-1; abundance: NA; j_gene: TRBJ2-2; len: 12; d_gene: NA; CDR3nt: TGCGCCAGCAGAGATAACACCGGGGAGCTGTTTTTT; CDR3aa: CASRDNTGELFF
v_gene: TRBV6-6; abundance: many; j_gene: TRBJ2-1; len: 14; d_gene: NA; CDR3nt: TGTGCCAGCAGTTTCGGGGGGCCTAACAATGAGCAGTTCTTC; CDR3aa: CASSFGGPNNEQFF
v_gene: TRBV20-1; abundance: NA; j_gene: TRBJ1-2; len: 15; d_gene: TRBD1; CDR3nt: TGCAGTGCTAGAGATTTGGACAGGGCCTGGGGTGGCTACACCTTC; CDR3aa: CSARDLDRAWGGYTF
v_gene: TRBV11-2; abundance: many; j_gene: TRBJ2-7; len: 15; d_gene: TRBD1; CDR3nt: TGTGCCAGCAGCTTGATGCGGACAGGGGTGTACGAGCAGTACTTC; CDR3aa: CASSLMRTGVYEQYF
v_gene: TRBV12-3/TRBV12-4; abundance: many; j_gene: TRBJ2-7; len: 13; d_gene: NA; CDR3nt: TGTGCCAGCAGCTCAGCAGGGTCCTACGAGCAGTACTTC; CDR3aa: CASSSAGSYEQYF
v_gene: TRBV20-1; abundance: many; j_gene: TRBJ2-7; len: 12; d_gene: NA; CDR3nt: TGCAGTGCTAGAACACAGGGTTACGAGCAGTACTTC; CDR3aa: CSARTQGYEQYF
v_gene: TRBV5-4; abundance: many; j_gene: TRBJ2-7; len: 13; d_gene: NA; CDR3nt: TGTGCCAGCAGCTTCCCAGGGATCCACGAGCAGTACTTC; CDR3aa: CASSFPGIHEQYF
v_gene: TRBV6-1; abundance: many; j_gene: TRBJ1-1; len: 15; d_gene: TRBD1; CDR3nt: TGTGCCAGCAGCTCACAGGGGGCGCTTGGAACTGAAGCTTTCTTT; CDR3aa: CASSSQGALGTEAFF
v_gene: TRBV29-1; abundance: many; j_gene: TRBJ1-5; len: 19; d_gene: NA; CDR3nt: TGCAGCGTTGAAGAGCGGTTTGAGTCCCCCGGGGGATGCAATCAGCCCCAGCATTTT; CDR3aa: CSVEERFESPGGCNQPQHF
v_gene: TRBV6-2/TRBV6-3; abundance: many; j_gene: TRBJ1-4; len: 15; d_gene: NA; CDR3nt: TGTGCCAGCAGCTCAACTTGGCTTACTGCGGAAAAACTGTTTTTT; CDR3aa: CASSSTWLTAEKLFF
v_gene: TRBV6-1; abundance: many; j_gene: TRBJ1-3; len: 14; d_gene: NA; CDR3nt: TGTGCCAGCAGCTTCAGGGACTCTGGAAACACCATATATTTT; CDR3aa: CASSFRDSGNTIYF
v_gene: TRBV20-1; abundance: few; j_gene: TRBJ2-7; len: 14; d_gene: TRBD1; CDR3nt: TGCAGTGCTAGAGATCGGAGACAGGGCTACGAGCAGTACTTC; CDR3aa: CSARDRRQGYEQYF
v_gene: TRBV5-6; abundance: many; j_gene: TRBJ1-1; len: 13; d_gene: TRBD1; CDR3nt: TGTGCCAGCAGTGCCGGGACAGGGGTTGGAGCTTTCTTT; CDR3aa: CASSAGTGVGAFF
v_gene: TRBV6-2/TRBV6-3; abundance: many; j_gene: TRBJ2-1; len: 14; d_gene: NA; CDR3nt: TGTGCCAGCAGTTACCGCGGACTTCACAATGAGCAGTTCTTC; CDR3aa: CASSYRGLHNEQFF
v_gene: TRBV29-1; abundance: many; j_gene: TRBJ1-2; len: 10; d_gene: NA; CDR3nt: TGCAGCGTAATGGAATATGGCTACACCTTC; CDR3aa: CSVMEYGYTF
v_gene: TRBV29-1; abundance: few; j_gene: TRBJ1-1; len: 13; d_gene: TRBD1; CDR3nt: TGCAGCGTTGGCGGCGACAGGGACACTGAAGCTTTCTTT; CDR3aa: CSVGGDRDTEAFF
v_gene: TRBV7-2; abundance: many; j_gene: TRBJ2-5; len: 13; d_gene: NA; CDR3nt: TGTGCCAGCAGCTTAGGCTGGGAAGAGACCCAGTACTTC; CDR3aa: CASSLGWEETQYF
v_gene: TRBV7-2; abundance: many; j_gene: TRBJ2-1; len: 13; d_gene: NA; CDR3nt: TGTGCCAGCAGCTTTCCGGGCGGCGGTGAGCAGTTCTTC; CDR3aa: CASSFPGGGEQFF
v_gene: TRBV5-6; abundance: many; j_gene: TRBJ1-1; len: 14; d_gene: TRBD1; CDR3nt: TGTGCCAGCAGCTTCGGGACAGGGGGCACTGAAGCTTTCTTT; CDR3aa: CASSFGTGGTEAFF
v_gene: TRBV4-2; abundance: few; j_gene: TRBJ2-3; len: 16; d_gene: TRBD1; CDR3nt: TGTGCCAGCGGCCAAGATCGGGACAGGGGGACAGATACGCAGTATTTT; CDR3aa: CASGQDRDRGTDTQYF
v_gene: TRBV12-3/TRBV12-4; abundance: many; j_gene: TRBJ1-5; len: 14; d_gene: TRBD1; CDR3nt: TGTGCCAGCAGCGGACAGGGGGGAACGACGCCCCAGCATTTT; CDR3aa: CASSGQGGTTPQHF
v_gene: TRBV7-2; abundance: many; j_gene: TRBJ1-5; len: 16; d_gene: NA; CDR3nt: TGTGCCAGCAGCCTCGGGACTCCGGGGAGCAATCAGCCCCAGCATTTT; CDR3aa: CASSLGTPGSNQPQHF
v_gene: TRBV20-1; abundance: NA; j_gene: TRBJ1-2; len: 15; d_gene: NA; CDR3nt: TGCAGTGCTACCTTGACAGCGGCCGGGAAGGATGGCTACACCTTC; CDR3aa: CSATLTAAGKDGYTF
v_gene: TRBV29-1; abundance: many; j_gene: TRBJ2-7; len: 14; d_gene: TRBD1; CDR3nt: TGCAGCGTTGATAAGGGACAGGGACCCTACGAGCAGTACTTC; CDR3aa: CSVDKGQGPYEQYF
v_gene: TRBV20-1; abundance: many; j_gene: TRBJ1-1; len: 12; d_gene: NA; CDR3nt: TGCAGTGCTAGATACAGGAACACTGAAGCTTTCTTT; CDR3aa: CSARYRNTEAFF
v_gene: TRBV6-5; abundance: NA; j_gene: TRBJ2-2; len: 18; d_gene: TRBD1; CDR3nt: TGTGCCAGCAGTCACTTAGGGAGAACAGGGGTATTCACCGGGGAGCTGTTTTTT; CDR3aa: CASSHLGRTGVFTGELFF
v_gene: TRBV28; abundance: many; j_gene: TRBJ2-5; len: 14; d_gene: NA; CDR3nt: TGTGCCAGCAGCCCCTTTTCGTACCAAGAGACCCAGTACTTC; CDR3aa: CASSPFSYQETQYF
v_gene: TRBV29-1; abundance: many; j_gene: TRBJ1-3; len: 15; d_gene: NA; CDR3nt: TGCAGCGTTACTACAGGGTCTGGTTCTGGAAACACCATATATTTT; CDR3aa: CSVTTGSGSGNTIYF
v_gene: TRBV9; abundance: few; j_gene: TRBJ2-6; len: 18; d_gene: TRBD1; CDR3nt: TGTGCCAGCAGCGTGGGGACAGGGAGGGCTTCTGGGGCCAACGTCCTGACTTTC; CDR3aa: CASSVGTGRASGANVLTF
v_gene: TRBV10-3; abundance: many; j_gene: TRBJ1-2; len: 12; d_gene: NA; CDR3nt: TGTGCCATCAGTGAGTCGGGGCAGGGAGCCACCTTC; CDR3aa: CAISESGQGATF
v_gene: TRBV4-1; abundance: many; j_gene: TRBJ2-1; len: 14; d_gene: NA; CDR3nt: TGTGCCAGCAGCCAAGAAACAGGGACGGGTGAGCAGTTCTTC; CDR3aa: CASSQETGTGEQFF